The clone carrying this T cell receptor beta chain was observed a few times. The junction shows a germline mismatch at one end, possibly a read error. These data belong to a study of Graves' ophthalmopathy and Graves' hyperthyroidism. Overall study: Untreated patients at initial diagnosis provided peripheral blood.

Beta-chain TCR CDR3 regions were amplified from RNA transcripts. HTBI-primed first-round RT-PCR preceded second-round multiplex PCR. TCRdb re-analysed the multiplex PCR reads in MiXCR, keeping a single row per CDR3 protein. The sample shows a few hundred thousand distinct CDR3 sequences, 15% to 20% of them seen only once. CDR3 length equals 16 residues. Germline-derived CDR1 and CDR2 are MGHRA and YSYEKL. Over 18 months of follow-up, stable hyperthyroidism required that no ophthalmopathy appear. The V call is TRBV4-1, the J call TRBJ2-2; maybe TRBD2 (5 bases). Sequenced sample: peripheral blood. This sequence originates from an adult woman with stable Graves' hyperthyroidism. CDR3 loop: CASSQVLRKNTGELLF. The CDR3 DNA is TGCGCCAGCAGCCAAGTTTTGCGAAAGAACACCGGGGAGCTGTTGTTT.